A single sample is the source of the 5 T cell receptor beta chains below, sequenced in a study of long-term antiretroviral therapy in people with HIV. The libraries were made with immunoSEQ v3.0 at survey level. Generated by immunoSEQ multiplex PCR, the TCRdb table keeps only in-frame clones and is missing some. The data hold 24,000 or so clones, with 85% observed a single time. This sample comprised unsorted PBMCs, obtained 2.3 years after starting antiretroviral therapy. The receptors derive from a man in his forties or fifties with HIV.

V is TRBV30 and J is TRBJ1-6; D may be TRBD1 (5 bases). The V gene lost 2 bases and the J gene lost 7 bases, with 15 bases spanning the gap. The CDR3 contains 15 residues. Germline V gene lookup returns CDR1 GTSNPN and CDR2 SVGIG (reference sequence). In nucleotides, the CDR3 is TGTGCCTGGAGTTTGTGGGCAGGGCCGAATTCACCCCTCCACTTT. It is translated as CAWSLWAGPNSPLHF.

J is TRBJ1-3 and V is TRBV25-1; D is unresolved. CDR3 length equals 14 residues. V was trimmed by 6 bases and J by 0 bases, leaving 9 bases between them. Germline V gene data show CDR1 as MGHDK and CDR2 as SYGVNS. CDR3 DNA sequence: TGTGCCAGCAGCGAGGTGGCCTCTGGAAACACCATATATTTT. Encoded protein: CASSEVASGNTIYF.

There are a few counts of this clone. The chain has TRBV28 and TRBJ1-4; 9 bases align to TRBD1. The CDR3 length is 17 residues. The V segment lost 4 bases and the J segment 4 bases; nucleotides outside the gene matches: 10. Germline V lookup: CDR1 MDHEN, CDR2 SYDVKM. The CDR3 loop is CASSSLPGQGVNEKLFF. The DNA of the CDR3 is TGTGCCAGCAGTTCCCTCCCGGGACAGGGTGTTAATGAAAAACTGTTTTTT.

This clone has a handful of counts. In DNA, the CDR3 is TGTGCCACCAGCAGAGATCGGGTTGGCAGACCTAACTATGGCTACACCTTC. This codes for CATSRDRVGRPNYGYTF. V usage is TRBV15 and J usage is TRBJ1-2; no clear D. Trimming pared 0 bases from V and 0 bases from J, leaving 14 bases between. The CDR3 is 17 residues long. CDR1 LNHNV and CDR2 YYDKDF come from the germline V gene (reference sequence).

This clone was seen only once. This chain links TRBV2 with TRBJ1-4, with 7 bases fitting TRBD1. This CDR3 contains 14 residues. The germline CDR1 and CDR2 sequences are SNHLY and FYNNEI. V shed 7 bases and J 1 base; nucleotides not matched to a gene: 3. CDR3 sequence reads: CASTRTGTNEKLFF. CDR3 sequence (DNA): TGTGCCAGCACCCGGACAGGAACTAATGAAAAACTGTTTTTT.